This T cell receptor (beta chain) was recorded in a study of shared clonotypes between healthy human individuals. Study results and caveats: Clonotypes which were not shared had lower generation probabilities than clonotypes that all four donors shared. Among several donors, roughly 5% of naive CD4 clonotypes were found in common.

With 4 bases clipped from V and 6 bases from J, the junction kept 6 bases outside the gene matches. The V gene's germline CDR1 is SGHRS and CDR2 YFSETQ. The CDR3 covers 15 residues. A note on this clone: The antigen remains unidentified.

The authors ran the assay at deep level. Using immunoSEQ multiplex PCR, the repertoire was profiled, and TCRdb retains in-frame clones only, with some absent. The top ten clones hold approximately 0.06% of a sample with more than 400,000 clones, about 96% of them seen once. This receptor was obtained from a woman in her twenties or thirties in good health. The chain uses TRBV5-1 and TRBJ2-1; 11 positions agree with TRBD2. Sequencing was done on a sample of naive CD4+ T cells sorted from blood. Indicated subset: CD45RA+ positively selected. The CDR3 spells CASSATSGIFNEQFF. The CDR3 DNA is TGCGCCAGCAGCGCGACTAGCGGGATTTTCAATGAGCAGTTCTTC.